This TCR beta chain was identified in a study of T cell responses to AZD1222 COVID-19 vaccine. Findings and limits, study-wide: Spike as a whole was targeted by vaccine-associated CD4 TCRs, dominant at 160-218 and 743-854. Reports say nearly half of spike-specific TCRs go after unmutated variant regions.

Generated by immunoSEQ multiplex PCR, the TCRdb table keeps only in-frame clones and is missing some. The sample has 70,000 or so clones, more than 70% seen once. Trimming left V 4 bases short and J 2 bases short, with 13 bases between. Germline values: CDR1 SGHRS, CDR2 YFSETQ. The CDR3 is made up of 15 amino acids. Regarding this clone: Its cognate antigen is unknown.

The chain is built from TRBV5-1 and TRBJ2-1; tentatively, D is TRBD1 (6 bases). The sequences come from peripheral blood, collected on day 0 of AZD1222 vaccination. The receptor was derived from an adult in good health. The DNA for the CDR3 is TGCGCCAGCAGCCCCTCGAAGGGGGCCTACAATGAGCAGTTCTTC. Translating it yields CASSPSKGAYNEQFF. The full variable domain, completed using reference TRBV5-1 and TRBJ2-1, is KAGVTQTPRYLIKTRGQQVTLSCSPISGHRSVSWYQQTPGQGLQFLFEYFSETQRNKGNFPGRFSGRQFSNSRSEMNVSTLELGDSALYLCASSPSKGAYNEQFFGPGTRLTVL.